The sequence of this T cell receptor (beta chain) was determined in a study of shared clonotypes between healthy human individuals. Note on this clone: What it binds is unknown.

Method: immunoSEQ multiplex PCR; TCRdb's copy keeps in-frame clones and lacks some. The sample holds 2 million to 2.5 million clones; around 95% are singletons and the top ten take around 0.13%. This CDR3 has 14 residues. Germline V CDR1 and CDR2: SGHAT, FQNNGV. V dropped 1 base and J dropped 1 base, with 7 bases sitting between them. Overall study findings and caveats: Clonotype sharing across a handful of donors was observed for about 4.8% of naive CD4 clonotypes.

The TCR sequence derives from a man aged 18-30 years in good health. The chain recombines TRBV11-2 with TRBJ1-1; D gene unclear. Sequenced input: naive CD4+ T cells sorted from blood. The sample's subset: CD45RA+ positively selected. CDR3 sequence reads: CASSLGPKNTEAFF. The CDR3 DNA reads as TGTGCCAGCAGCTTAGGACCGAAGAACACTGAAGCTTTCTTT.